This T cell receptor (beta chain) appears in the sequencing data of a study of Graves' ophthalmopathy and Graves' hyperthyroidism. V lost 2 bases, J lost 7 bases, and 6 bases stayed unmatched. The CDR3 contains 14 residues. In germline, CDR1 is LNHNV, CDR2 YYDKDF (reference sequence). Hyperthyroidism in these 18- to 65-year-old patients was newly diagnosed, lasting under 2 months. TCR beta CDR3 regions were amplified from RNA transcripts. HTBI primers were used in a first-round RT-PCR, which preceded a second-round multiplex PCR. Using its own MiXCR run on the multiplex PCR reads, TCRdb lists one record per CDR3 protein. The sample carries around 1.1 million distinct CDR3 sequences, about 40% recorded once. This clonotype was detected many times.

The sequence was collected from an adult man with Graves' hyperthyroidism. Specimen: peripheral blood or thyroid tissue (not recorded which). The chain joins TRBV15 to TRBJ2-7; 9 nucleotides agree with TRBD1. CDR3 coding DNA: TGTGCCACCAGCAGAAAAACAGGGGGCGGGGAGCAGTACTTC. Translated, it gives CATSRKTGGGEQYF.